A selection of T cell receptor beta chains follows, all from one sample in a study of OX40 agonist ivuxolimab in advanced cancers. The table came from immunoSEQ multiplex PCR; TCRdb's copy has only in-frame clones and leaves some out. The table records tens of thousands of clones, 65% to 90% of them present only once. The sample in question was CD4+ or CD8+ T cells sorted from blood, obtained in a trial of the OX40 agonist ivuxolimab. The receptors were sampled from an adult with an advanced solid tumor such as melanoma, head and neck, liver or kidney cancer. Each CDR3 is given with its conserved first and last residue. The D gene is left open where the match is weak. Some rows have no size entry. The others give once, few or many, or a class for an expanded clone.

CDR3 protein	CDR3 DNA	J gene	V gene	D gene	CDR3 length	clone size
CASSQEIDQPQHF	TGTGCCAGCAGCCAAGAGATCGATCAGCCCCAGCATTTT	TRBJ1-5	TRBV14	NA	13	NA
CASTPGGAGVHYEQYF	TGTGCCAGCACCCCCGGAGGAGCGGGGGTCCACTACGAGCAGTACTTC	TRBJ2-7	TRBV11-3	TRBD2	16	NA
CASSSPHLTYEQYF	TGTGCCAGCAGTTCCCCGCATCTAACCTACGAGCAGTACTTC	TRBJ2-7	TRBV28	NA	14	NA
CSVRGLNTEAFF	TGCAGCGTTCGGGGGCTGAACACTGAAGCTTTCTTT	TRBJ1-1	TRBV29-1	NA	12	few
CASSWGRGTYEQYF	TGTGCCAGCAGTTGGGGCAGGGGCACCTACGAGCAGTACTTC	TRBJ2-7	TRBV6-6	NA	14	NA
CASSNRFYEQYF	TGTGCCAGCAGTAATCGTTTCTACGAGCAGTACTTC	TRBJ2-7	TRBV6-5	NA	12	NA
CASSLDRVPYNEQFF	TGTGCCAGCAGCTTAGACAGAGTTCCCTACAATGAGCAGTTCTTC	TRBJ2-1	TRBV7-6	NA	15	few
CASHLEAGRTDTQYF	TGCGCCAGTCACCTGGAGGCAGGGAGGACAGATACGCAGTATTTT	TRBJ2-3	TRBV5-1	NA	15	few
CASSLDSGSSYEQYF	TGTGCCAGCAGCTTAGATAGCGGAAGCTCCTACGAGCAGTACTTC	TRBJ2-7	TRBV7-9	NA	15	NA
CASSLVGTLYEQYF	TGTGCCAGCAGCTTAGTCGGGACTTTATACGAGCAGTACTTC	TRBJ2-7	TRBV7-8	NA	14	NA
CASSLRDTRSDTQYF	TGCGCCAGCAGCCTGAGGGACACAAGGTCAGATACGCAGTATTTT	TRBJ2-3	TRBV5-1	NA	15	NA
CASSFPPPSTDTQYF	TGTGCCAGCAGCTTTCCCCCCCCTAGCACAGATACGCAGTATTTT	TRBJ2-3	TRBV5-6	NA	15	NA
CASSIDSSSYNEQFF	TGTGCCAGTAGTATAGATTCCTCCTCCTACAATGAGCAGTTCTTC	TRBJ2-1	TRBV19	NA	15	NA
CSVEDFSQAGANVLTF	TGCAGCGTTGAAGATTTTTCACAGGCTGGGGCCAACGTCCTGACTTTC	TRBJ2-6	TRBV29-1	NA	16	NA
CASSQGAGTDTQYF	TGCGCCAGCAGCCAAGGGGCAGGGACAGATACGCAGTATTTT	TRBJ2-3	TRBV4-1	NA	14	NA
CAWSVNRAEGGYTF	TGTGCCTGGAGTGTAAACAGGGCTGAGGGTGGCTACACCTTC	TRBJ1-2	TRBV30	NA	14	NA
CAWSPTTMNTEAFF	TGTGCCTGGAGTCCCACGACCATGAACACTGAAGCTTTCTTT	TRBJ1-1	TRBV30	NA	14	NA
CASSERRVNTEAFF	TGCGCCAGCAGTGAGCGCAGGGTCAACACTGAAGCTTTCTTT	TRBJ1-1	TRBV10-2	NA	14	NA
CASSLSPGWQPQHF	TGCGCCAGCAGCTTGAGTCCAGGCTGGCAGCCCCAGCATTTT	TRBJ1-5	TRBV5-1	NA	14	NA
CASRTGWHEQYF	TGTGCCAGCAGAACAGGGTGGCACGAGCAGTACTTC	TRBJ2-7	TRBV5-6	NA	12	NA
CASLRSTGPISYEQYF	TGTGCCAGCTTAAGGTCGACAGGCCCCATATCCTACGAGCAGTACTTC	TRBJ2-7	TRBV5-5	NA	16	NA
CASSFTGGTYSPLHF	TGTGCCAGCAGCTTTACCGGGGGTACGTATTCACCCCTCCACTTT	TRBJ1-6	TRBV5-6	NA	15	few
CASSEEGLTDTQYF	TGTGCCAGCAGCGAGGAAGGCCTCACAGATACGCAGTATTTT	TRBJ2-3	TRBV9	NA	14	few
CASSPRQGASSPLHF	TGTGCCAGCAGCCCACGACAGGGGGCTAGCTCACCCCTCCACTTT	TRBJ1-6	TRBV7-3	TRBD1	15	NA
CASSLVLTTGGARDTQYF	TGTGCCAGCAGCTTGGTACTTACGACAGGGGGCGCGCGGGATACGCAGTATTTT	TRBJ2-3	TRBV5-4	TRBD1	18	NA
CASSLKTGGHSPLHF	TGTGCCAGCAGCCTAAAGACAGGGGGCCATTCACCCCTCCACTTT	TRBJ1-6	TRBV14	TRBD1	15	once
CASSYPARGVAGELFF	TGTGCCAGCAGTTACCCGGCCAGGGGGGTGGCCGGGGAGCTGTTTTTT	TRBJ2-2	TRBV6-5	NA	16	NA
CASSLTRGTGGSYEQYF	TGTGCCAGCAGCTTAACGCGGGGGACAGGGGGATCCTACGAGCAGTACTTC	TRBJ2-7	TRBV11-2	TRBD1	17	NA
CASSVETDTEAFF	TGTGCCAGCAGCGTCGAGACCGACACTGAAGCTTTCTTT	TRBJ1-1	TRBV9	NA	13	NA
CASSADRAAGELFF	TGTGCCAGCAGTGCCGACAGGGCCGCCGGGGAGCTGTTTTTT	TRBJ2-2	TRBV6-5	TRBD1	14	NA
CASSFRGAGSSGELFF	TGTGCCAGCAGTTTCCGGGGGGCAGGGAGTTCCGGGGAGCTGTTTTTT	TRBJ2-2	TRBV28	NA	16	NA
CASSLIRQGYEQYF	TGTGCCAGCAGCTTAATCCGACAGGGGTACGAGCAGTACTTC	TRBJ2-7	TRBV7-9	TRBD1	14	NA
CASSPRIRDEQFF	TGTGCCAGCAGCCCTAGGATCAGGGATGAGCAGTTCTTC	TRBJ2-1	TRBV7-9	NA	13	once
CASSPLAGGYNEQFF	TGTGCCAGCAGTCCACTAGCGGGGGGATACAATGAGCAGTTCTTC	TRBJ2-1	TRBV6-5	TRBD2	15	NA
CASSLRQGPAYGYTF	TGTGCCAGCAGTTTAAGACAGGGCCCCGCCTATGGCTACACCTTC	TRBJ1-2	TRBV2	TRBD1	15	once
CASSRTNEKLFF	TGTGCCAGCTCCCGGACCAATGAAAAACTGTTTTTT	TRBJ1-4	TRBV7-8	NA	12	NA
CASSPREKLFF	TGTGCCAGCTCCCCTCGTGAAAAACTGTTTTTT	TRBJ1-4	TRBV18	NA	11	NA
CASSASLGTSDTQYF	TGCGCCAGCAGCGCGTCACTGGGGACTTCAGATACGCAGTATTTT	TRBJ2-3	TRBV5-1	NA	15	NA
CASSVATRTGGDEQFF	TGTGCCAGCAGCGTAGCTACTAGGACAGGGGGCGATGAGCAGTTCTTC	TRBJ2-1	TRBV9	TRBD1	16	NA
CASSHQPLAGGGTDTQYF	TGTGCCAGCAGCCACCAGCCCCTGGCGGGGGGCGGCACAGATACGCAGTATTTT	TRBJ2-3	TRBV4-2	TRBD2	18	NA
CASSLQGYTDTQYF	TGCGCCAGCAGCTTACAGGGGTACACAGATACGCAGTATTTT	TRBJ2-3	TRBV5-1	TRBD1	14	NA
CASIRRGGPNTEAFF	TGTGCCAGCATTAGAAGGGGGGGACCGAACACTGAAGCTTTCTTT	TRBJ1-1	TRBV2	NA	15	NA
CASSLKATSGLYEQYF	TGTGCCAGCAGTTTAAAGGCGACTAGCGGGCTCTACGAGCAGTACTTC	TRBJ2-7	TRBV28	TRBD2	16	NA
CASRPTGTGSTDTQYF	TGTGCCAGCAGACCCACCGGGACAGGGAGCACAGATACGCAGTATTTT	TRBJ2-3	TRBV6-6	TRBD1	16	NA
CASWDSFEKLFF	TGTGCCAGCTGGGACAGTTTCGAAAAACTGTTTTTT	TRBJ1-4	TRBV6-1	TRBD1	12	once
CASNPGQLKNTEAFF	TGTGCCAGCAACCCGGGACAGTTAAAGAACACTGAAGCTTTCTTT	TRBJ1-1	TRBV7-9	TRBD1	15	once
CASSSLMTSFGEQYF	TGTGCCAGCAGCTCTCTTATGACTAGCTTTGGGGAGCAGTACTTC	TRBJ2-7	TRBV5-6	TRBD2	15	NA
CASSLAGVGTDTQYF	TGCGCCAGCAGCTTGGCGGGAGTTGGCACAGATACGCAGTATTTT	TRBJ2-3	TRBV5-1	NA	15	NA
CASSLRDRGSGNTIYF	TGTGCCAGCAGCCTAAGGGACAGGGGCTCTGGAAACACCATATATTTT	TRBJ1-3	TRBV7-3	TRBD1	16	NA
CASSTGGALTNSPLHF	TGCGCCAGCAGTACAGGGGGCGCTTTAACTAATTCACCCCTCCACTTT	TRBJ1-6	TRBV4-3	TRBD1	16	NA
CATRQGGGEQYF	TGCGCCACAAGACAGGGTGGGGGCGAGCAGTACTTC	TRBJ2-7	TRBV5-1	TRBD1	12	NA
CSVASTYEQYF	TGCAGCGTCGCCTCAACCTACGAGCAGTACTTC	TRBJ2-7	TRBV29-1	NA	11	NA
CASSLWGLNTEAFF	TGTGCCAGCAGTTTATGGGGGCTGAACACTGAAGCTTTCTTT	TRBJ1-1	TRBV27	NA	14	NA
CASSVGQAATNEKLFF	TGTGCCAGTAGTGTCGGACAGGCTGCAACTAATGAAAAACTGTTTTTT	TRBJ1-4	TRBV19	TRBD1	16	NA